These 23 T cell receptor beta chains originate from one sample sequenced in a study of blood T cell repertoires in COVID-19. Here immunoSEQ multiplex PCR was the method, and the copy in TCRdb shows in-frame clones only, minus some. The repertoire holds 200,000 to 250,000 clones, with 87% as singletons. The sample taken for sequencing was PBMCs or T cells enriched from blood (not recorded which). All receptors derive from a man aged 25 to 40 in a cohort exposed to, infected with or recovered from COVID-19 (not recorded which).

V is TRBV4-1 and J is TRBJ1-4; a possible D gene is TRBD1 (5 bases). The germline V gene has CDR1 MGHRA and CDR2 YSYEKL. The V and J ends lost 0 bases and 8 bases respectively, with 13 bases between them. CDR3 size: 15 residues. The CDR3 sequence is CASSQEKRGYEKLFF. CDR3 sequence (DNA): TGCGCCAGCAGCCAAGAGAAACGGGGGTACGAAAAACTGTTTTTT.

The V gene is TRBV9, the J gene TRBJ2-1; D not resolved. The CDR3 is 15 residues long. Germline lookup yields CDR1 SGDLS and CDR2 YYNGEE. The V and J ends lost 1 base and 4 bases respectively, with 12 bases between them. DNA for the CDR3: TGTGCCAGCAGCGTAAAGAAGCGTGCATACAATGAGCAGTTCTTC. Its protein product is CASSVKKRAYNEQFF.

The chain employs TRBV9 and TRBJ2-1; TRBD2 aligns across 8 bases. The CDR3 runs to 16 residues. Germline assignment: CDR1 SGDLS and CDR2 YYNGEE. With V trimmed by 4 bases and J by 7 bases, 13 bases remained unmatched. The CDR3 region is CASSTESGSGYNEQFF. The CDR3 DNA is TGTGCCAGCAGCACCGAGAGCGGGAGTGGTTATAATGAGCAGTTCTTC.

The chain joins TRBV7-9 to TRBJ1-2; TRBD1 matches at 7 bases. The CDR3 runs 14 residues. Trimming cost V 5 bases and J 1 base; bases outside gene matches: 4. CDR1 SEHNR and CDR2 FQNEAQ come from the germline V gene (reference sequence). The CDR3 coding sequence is TGTGCCAGCAGCCGGGACAGCTTTAACTATGGCTACACCTTC. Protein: CASSRDSFNYGYTF.

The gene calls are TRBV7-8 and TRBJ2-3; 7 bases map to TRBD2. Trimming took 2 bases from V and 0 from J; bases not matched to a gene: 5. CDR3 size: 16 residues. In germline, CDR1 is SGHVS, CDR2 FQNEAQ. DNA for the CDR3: TGTGCCAGCAGCTTAAGAGGGAGGGTTAGCACAGATACGCAGTATTTT. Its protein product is CASSLRGRVSTDTQYF.

The CDR3 is CASSTAASGKAGELFF. The CDR3 bases are TGTGCCAGCTCAACGGCGGCTAGCGGGAAGGCCGGGGAGCTGTTTTTT. The V call is TRBV18, the J call TRBJ2-2; 9 positions agree with TRBD2. The CDR3 runs to 16 residues. V lost 5 bases and J lost 6; bases outside the gene matches: 10. Germline values: CDR1 KGHSH, CDR2 LQKENI.

CDR3 sequence reads: CASSVGQGEAFF. The CDR3 nucleotides are TGTGCCAGCAGCGTTGGACAGGGAGAAGCTTTCTTT. This chain joins TRBV7-9 and TRBJ1-1; 8 positions agree with TRBD1. The V gene's germline CDR1 is SEHNR and CDR2 FQNEAQ (reference sequence). J was trimmed by 8 bases and V by 5 bases; bases with no gene match: 4. The CDR3 covers 12 residues.

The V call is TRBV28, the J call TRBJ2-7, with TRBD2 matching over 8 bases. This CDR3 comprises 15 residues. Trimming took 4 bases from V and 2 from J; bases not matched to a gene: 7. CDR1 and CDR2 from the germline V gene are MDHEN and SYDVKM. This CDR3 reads CASSYLAGPTYEQYF. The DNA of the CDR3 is TGTGCCAGCAGTTACCTAGCGGGCCCCACCTACGAGCAGTACTTC.

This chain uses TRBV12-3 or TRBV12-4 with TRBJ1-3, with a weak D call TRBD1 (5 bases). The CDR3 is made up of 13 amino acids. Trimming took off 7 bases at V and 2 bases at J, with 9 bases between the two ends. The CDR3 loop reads CASTTGTGNTIYF. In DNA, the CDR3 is TGTGCCAGCACCACAGGTACTGGAAACACCATATATTTT.

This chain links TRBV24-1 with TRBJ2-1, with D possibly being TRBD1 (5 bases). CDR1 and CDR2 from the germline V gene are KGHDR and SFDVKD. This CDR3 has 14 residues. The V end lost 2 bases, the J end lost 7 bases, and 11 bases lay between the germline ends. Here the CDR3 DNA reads TGTGCCACCAGTGATTGGGGCCTGGATAATGAGCAGTTCTTC. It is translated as CATSDWGLDNEQFF.

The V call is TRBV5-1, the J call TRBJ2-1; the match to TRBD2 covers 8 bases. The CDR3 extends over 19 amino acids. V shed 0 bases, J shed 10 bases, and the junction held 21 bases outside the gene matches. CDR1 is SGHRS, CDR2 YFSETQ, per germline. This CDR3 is CASSLGYRNIRSSGPEQFF. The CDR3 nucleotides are TGCGCCAGCAGCTTGGGGTACAGAAACATACGATCTAGCGGGCCCGAGCAGTTCTTC.

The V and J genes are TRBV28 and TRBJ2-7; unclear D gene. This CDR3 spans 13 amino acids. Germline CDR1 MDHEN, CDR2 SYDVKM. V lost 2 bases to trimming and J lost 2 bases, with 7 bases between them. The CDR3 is CASSLGLAYEQYF. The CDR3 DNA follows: TGTGCCAGCAGTTTAGGGCTCGCCTACGAGCAGTACTTC. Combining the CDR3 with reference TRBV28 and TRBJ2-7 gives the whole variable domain DVKVTQSSRYLVKRTGEKVFLECVQDMDHENMFWYRQDPGLGLRLIYFSYDVKMKEKGDIPEGYSVSREKKERFSLILESASTNQTSMYLCASSLGLAYEQYFGPGTRLTVT.

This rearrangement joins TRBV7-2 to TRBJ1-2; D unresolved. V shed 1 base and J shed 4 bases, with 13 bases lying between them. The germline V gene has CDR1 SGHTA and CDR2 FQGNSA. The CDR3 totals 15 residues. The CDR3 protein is CASSLVNRYLYGYTF. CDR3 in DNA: TGTGCCAGCAGCTTAGTCAACAGATACCTCTATGGCTACACCTTC.

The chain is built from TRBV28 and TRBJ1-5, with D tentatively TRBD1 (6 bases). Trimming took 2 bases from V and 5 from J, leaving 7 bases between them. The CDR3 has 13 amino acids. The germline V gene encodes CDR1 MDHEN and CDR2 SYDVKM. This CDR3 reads CASSLTGYQPQHF. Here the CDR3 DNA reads TGTGCCAGCAGTTTAACAGGGTATCAGCCCCAGCATTTT.

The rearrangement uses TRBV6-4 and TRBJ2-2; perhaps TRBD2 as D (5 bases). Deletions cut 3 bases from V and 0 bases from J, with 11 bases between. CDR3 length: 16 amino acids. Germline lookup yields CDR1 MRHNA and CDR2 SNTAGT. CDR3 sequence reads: CASSEAGGANTGELFF. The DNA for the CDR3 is TGTGCCAGCAGTGAGGCGGGCGGAGCGAACACCGGGGAGCTGTTTTTT.

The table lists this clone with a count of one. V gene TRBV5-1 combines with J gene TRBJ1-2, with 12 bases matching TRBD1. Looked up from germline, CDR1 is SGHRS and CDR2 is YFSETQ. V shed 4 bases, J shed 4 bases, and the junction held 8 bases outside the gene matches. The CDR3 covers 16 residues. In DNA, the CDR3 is TGCGCCAGCAGCCCAGGGACAGGGGGCGCAGGCTATGGCTACACCTTC. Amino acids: CASSPGTGGAGYGYTF.

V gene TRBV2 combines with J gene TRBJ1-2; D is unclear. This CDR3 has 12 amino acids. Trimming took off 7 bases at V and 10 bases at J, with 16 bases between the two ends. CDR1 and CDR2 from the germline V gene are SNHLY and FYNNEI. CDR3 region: CASKSELALYTF. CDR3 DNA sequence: TGTGCCAGCAAGTCAGAGTTAGCCCTCTACACCTTC.

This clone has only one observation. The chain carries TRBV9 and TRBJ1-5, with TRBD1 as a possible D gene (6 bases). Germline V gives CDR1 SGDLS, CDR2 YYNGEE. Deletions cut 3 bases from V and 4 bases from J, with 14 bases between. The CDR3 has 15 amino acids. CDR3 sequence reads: CASSDRGQPNQPQHF. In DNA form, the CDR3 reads TGTGCCAGCAGCGACAGAGGACAGCCGAATCAGCCCCAGCATTTT.

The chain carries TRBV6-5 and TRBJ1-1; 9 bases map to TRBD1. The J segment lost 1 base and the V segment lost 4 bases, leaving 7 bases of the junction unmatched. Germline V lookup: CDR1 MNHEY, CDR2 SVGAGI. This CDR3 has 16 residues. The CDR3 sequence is CASSFTQGARNTEAFF. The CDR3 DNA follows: TGTGCCAGCAGTTTCACACAGGGGGCAAGGAACACTGAAGCTTTCTTT.

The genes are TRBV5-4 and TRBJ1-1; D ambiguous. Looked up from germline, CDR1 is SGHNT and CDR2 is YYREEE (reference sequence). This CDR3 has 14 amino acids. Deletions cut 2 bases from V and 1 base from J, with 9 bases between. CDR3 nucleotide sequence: TGTGCCAGCAGCTTCGGGGTTAGGAACACTGAAGCTTTCTTT. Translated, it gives CASSFGVRNTEAFF.

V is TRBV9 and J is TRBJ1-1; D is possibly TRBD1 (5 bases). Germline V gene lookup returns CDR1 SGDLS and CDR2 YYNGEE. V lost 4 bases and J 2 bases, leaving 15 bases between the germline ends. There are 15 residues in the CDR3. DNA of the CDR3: TGTGCCAGCAGCCCGACGACAGTGGGTAACACTGAAGCTTTCTTT. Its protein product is CASSPTTVGNTEAFF.

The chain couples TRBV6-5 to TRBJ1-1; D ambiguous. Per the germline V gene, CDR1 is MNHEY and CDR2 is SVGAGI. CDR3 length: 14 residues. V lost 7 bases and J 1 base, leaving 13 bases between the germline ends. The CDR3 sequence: CASIRASQNTEAFF. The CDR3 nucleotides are TGTGCCAGCATCAGAGCGTCGCAGAACACTGAAGCTTTCTTT.

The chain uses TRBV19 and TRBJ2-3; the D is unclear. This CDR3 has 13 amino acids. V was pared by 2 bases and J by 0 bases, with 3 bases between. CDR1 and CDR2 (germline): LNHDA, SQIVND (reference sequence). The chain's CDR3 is CASSIPSTDTQYF. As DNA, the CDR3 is TGTGCCAGTAGTATACCGAGCACAGATACGCAGTATTTT.